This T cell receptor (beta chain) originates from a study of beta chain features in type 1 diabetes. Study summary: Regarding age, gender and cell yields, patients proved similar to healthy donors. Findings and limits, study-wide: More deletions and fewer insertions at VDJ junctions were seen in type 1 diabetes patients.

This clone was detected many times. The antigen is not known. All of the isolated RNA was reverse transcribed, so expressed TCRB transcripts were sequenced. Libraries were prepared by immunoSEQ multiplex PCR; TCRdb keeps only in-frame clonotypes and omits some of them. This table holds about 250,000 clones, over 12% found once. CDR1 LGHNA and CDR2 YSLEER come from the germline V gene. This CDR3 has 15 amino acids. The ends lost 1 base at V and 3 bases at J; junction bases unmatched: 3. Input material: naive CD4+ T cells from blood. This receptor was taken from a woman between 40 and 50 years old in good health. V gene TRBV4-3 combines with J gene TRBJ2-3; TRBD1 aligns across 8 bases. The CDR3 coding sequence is TGCGCCAGCAGCCAAGGACAGGGGCTTACAGATACGCAGTATTTT. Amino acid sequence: CASSQGQGLTDTQYF.